This TCR beta chain was observed in a study of blood T cell repertoires in COVID-19. Libraries were prepared by immunoSEQ multiplex PCR; TCRdb keeps only in-frame clonotypes and omits some of them. The top ten hold less than 3.5% of the sample, which has roughly 350,000 clones, 91% seen once. Per the germline V gene, CDR1 is SGHNT and CDR2 is YENEEA. The V and J ends lost 3 bases and 4 bases, in that order; junction bases with no gene match: 2. CDR3 length equals 16 residues. The chain carries TRBV11-3 and TRBJ2-3, with TRBD2 matching over 15 bases. What was sequenced was peripheral blood. This receptor was obtained from a woman younger than 30 who had recovered from COVID-19. The CDR3 sequence is CASSLGLAGGADTQYF. In DNA form, the CDR3 reads TGTGCCAGCAGCTTGGGACTAGCGGGAGGCGCAGATACGCAGTATTTT.